These 10 T cell receptor beta chains share one sample of origin, sequenced in a study of early T cells in non-severe SARS-CoV-2 infection. TCRdb itself ran the 5' RACE reads through MiXCR, one entry per CDR3 protein. The repertoire holds about 69,000 distinct CDR3 sequences, with 10% to 15% as singletons. The sequencing sample was made of whole blood. The receptor source for this set is an adult who was a healthcare worker with PCR-confirmed SARS-CoV-2 infection or an uninfected control (not recorded which).

This clonotype was found many times. V usage is TRBV7-2 and J usage is TRBJ2-7; 8 nucleotides agree with TRBD2. The CDR3 is made up of 16 amino acids. J lost 2 bases, V lost 1 base, and 7 bases had no gene match. The V gene's germline CDR1 is SGHTA and CDR2 FQGNSA. The CDR3 DNA reads TGTGCCAGCAGCTTAGGTTTTAGCGGGGCAACCTACGAGCAGTACTTC. Residues: CASSLGFSGATYEQYF.

This clonotype was detected many times. This chain joins TRBV20-1 and TRBJ2-7; TRBD2 matches at 12 bases. The junction had 2 bases not matched to a gene; V was cut back by 3 bases and J by 5 bases. The V gene's germline CDR1 is DFQATT and CDR2 SNEGSKA (reference sequence). CDR3 size: 13 residues. This CDR3 reads CSARTSGGDEQYF. In DNA, the CDR3 is TGCAGTGCTAGGACTAGCGGGGGCGACGAGCAGTACTTC.

This clonotype was counted between two and nine times. This chain links TRBV10-3 with TRBJ2-1, with D possibly being TRBD2 (5 bases). Looked up from germline, CDR1 is ENHRY and CDR2 is SYGVKD. CDR3 length equals 15 residues. V lost 0 bases and J 4 bases, leaving 10 bases between the germline ends. The CDR3 protein is CAISESRGGYNEQFF. CDR3 DNA: TGTGCCATCAGTGAGTCTCGGGGTGGGTACAATGAGCAGTTCTTC.

The chain joins TRBV20-1 to TRBJ1-1, with D possibly being TRBD1 (5 bases). This CDR3 contains 12 residues. In germline, CDR1 is DFQATT, CDR2 SNEGSKA (reference sequence). V was trimmed by 5 bases and J by 3 bases, leaving 10 bases between them. The CDR3 loop is CSAPKTDTEAFF. CDR3 DNA: TGCAGTGCTCCAAAGACAGACACTGAAGCTTTCTTT.

This clonotype was observed a few times. V is TRBV7-3 and J is TRBJ2-1; 13 positions match TRBD2. Germline V gene sequence: CDR1 SGHTA, CDR2 FQGTGA. The V and J ends lost 2 bases and 5 bases, in that order; junction bases with no gene match: 3. The CDR3 runs to 16 residues. CDR3 sequence reads: CASSLVGTSGDNEQFF. Here the CDR3 DNA reads TGTGCCAGCAGCTTAGTTGGGACTAGCGGGGACAATGAGCAGTTCTTC. Looking up the rest from reference TRBV7-3 and TRBJ2-1 gives the full variable domain: GAGVSQTPSNKVTEKGKYVELRCDPISGHTALYWYRQSLGQGPEFLIYFQGTGAADDSGLPNDRFFAVRPEGSVSTLKIQRTERGDSAVYLCASSLVGTSGDNEQFFGPGTRLTVL.

There are many counts of this clonotype. The CDR3, as DNA: TGCAGCGGGACTAGTGTAAACTATGGCTACACCTTC. It specifies CSGTSVNYGYTF. The chain carries TRBV29-1 and TRBJ1-2; D gene unclear. The V gene's germline CDR1 is SQVTM and CDR2 ANQGSEA. This CDR3 comprises 12 residues. V was shortened by 7 bases and J by 2 bases, with 11 bases between the two germline ends.

This chain joins TRBV29-1 and TRBJ2-1, with a weak D call TRBD2 (5 bases). The germline V gene has CDR1 SQVTM and CDR2 ANQGSEA. V lost 2 bases, J lost 0 bases, and 14 bases lay in between. CDR3 length: 16 residues. The CDR3 spells CSVEYYGIRSYNEQFF. The CDR3 bases are TGCAGCGTTGAATACTACGGGATTCGCTCCTACAATGAGCAGTTCTTC.

As to this clonotype: A junction boundary mismatches the germline segment, possibly from a read error. The chain uses TRBV5-1 and TRBJ2-5, with D possibly TRBD2 on 5 matching bases. Germline V CDR1 and CDR2: SGHRS, YFSETQ. The CDR3 is 13 residues long. CDR3 in DNA: TGCGCCAGCAGCGCCGGGAACCAAGGGACCCAGTACTTC. Encoded protein: CASSAGNQGTQYF.

The V and J genes are TRBV6-1 and TRBJ2-6; D gene unclear. V was shortened by 2 bases and J by 2 bases, with 7 bases between the two germline ends. CDR3 size: 15 residues. The V gene's germline CDR1 is MNHNS and CDR2 SASEGT. CDR3 in DNA: TGTGCCAGCAGTGAATGGAGCCCTGGGGCCAACGTCCTGACTTTC. It codes for CASSEWSPGANVLTF.

This clonotype was counted many times. J is TRBJ2-7 and V is TRBV20-1, with 9 bases that match TRBD2. With 4 bases clipped from V and 4 bases from J, the junction kept 5 bases outside the gene matches. This CDR3 contains 13 residues. Germline lookup yields CDR1 DFQATT and CDR2 SNEGSKA (reference sequence). CDR3 bases: TGCAGTGCTATAGAGCGGGAGGCGTACGAGCAGTACTTC. Protein sequence: CSAIEREAYEQYF.